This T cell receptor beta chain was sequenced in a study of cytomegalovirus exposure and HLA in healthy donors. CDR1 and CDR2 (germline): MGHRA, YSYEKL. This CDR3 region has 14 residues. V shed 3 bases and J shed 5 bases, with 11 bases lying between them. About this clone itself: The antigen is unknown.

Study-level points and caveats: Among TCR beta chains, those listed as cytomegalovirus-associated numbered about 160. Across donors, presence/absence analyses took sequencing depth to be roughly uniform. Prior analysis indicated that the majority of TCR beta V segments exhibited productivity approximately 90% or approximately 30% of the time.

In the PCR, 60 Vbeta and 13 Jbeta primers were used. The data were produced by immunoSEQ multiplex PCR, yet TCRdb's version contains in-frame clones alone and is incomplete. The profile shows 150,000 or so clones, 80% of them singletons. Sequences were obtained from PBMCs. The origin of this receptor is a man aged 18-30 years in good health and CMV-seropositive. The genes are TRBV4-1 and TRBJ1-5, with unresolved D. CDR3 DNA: TGCGCCAGCAGCCACGGGATTTCTTATCAGCCCCAGCATTTT. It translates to CASSHGISYQPQHF.